The sequence of this T cell receptor (beta chain) was determined in a study of Graves' ophthalmopathy and Graves' hyperthyroidism. Amplified TCR beta CDR3 regions were obtained using RNA transcripts as template. Second-round multiplex PCR followed a first-round RT-PCR using HTBI primers. Using its own MiXCR run on the multiplex PCR reads, TCRdb lists one record per CDR3 protein. The table has approximately 700,000 distinct CDR3 sequences, about 44% seen once. General study findings and limits: In blood appeared most of the expanded thyroid clonotypes whose frequency exceeded 0.001. A 13-signature model separated ophthalmopathy from stable hyperthyroidism, reaching about 90% sensitivity and around 83% specificity cross-validated.

This clonotype turned up a few times. Its target is unknown. Sequenced: peripheral blood. The sequence derives from an adult man with Graves' ophthalmopathy.

CDR3 coding DNA: TGTGCCAGCAGTTTAGCCGTCGGGGAGAATCAGCCCCAGCATTTT. It yields the protein CASSLAVGENQPQHF. The V call is TRBV12-3 or TRBV12-4, the J call TRBJ1-5; D is unresolved. CDR3 length: 15 amino acids. Trimming cost V 0 bases and J 4 bases, with 10 bases left between them.